This T cell receptor (beta chain) appears in the sequencing data of a study of T-cell reconstitution after alpha-beta-depleted transplantation in children. CDR1 MGHRA and CDR2 YSYEKL come from the germline V gene. Trimming stripped 6 bases from V and 2 bases from J, with 16 bases between. The CDR3 is 16 residues long. Overall study findings and caveats: T-cell counts and diversity at one year post-transplant came mainly from newly produced T cells. About two months after transplant, alpha-beta T cells reportedly came from several hundred expanded graft clones. Surviving thymic progenitors and recipient T cells were the source of high TCRbeta diversity at day 60 in some patients.

This clonotype was counted between two and nine times. Its antigen is unknown. The TCRbeta library incorporated unique molecular identifiers. Each CDR3 protein is one row after TCRdb ran MiXCR on the PCR reads. Here the sample spans around 300,000 distinct CDR3 sequences, 20% to 30% being singletons. The clonotype comes from a male patient younger than 18 who had a stem cell transplant for acute lymphoblastic leukemia, so the T cells may come from the graft donor. The sample was PBMCs, mostly from graft donor cells, taken 180 days after TCRalphabeta/CD19-depleted stem cell transplant. This chain connects TRBV4-1 to TRBJ2-2; D might be TRBD1 or TRBD2, each matching 5 bases. The CDR3 region has the DNA TGCGCCAGCAGTGGGGGAGCGAGGGTTAACACCGGGGAGCTGTTTTTT. It codes for CASSGGARVNTGELFF.